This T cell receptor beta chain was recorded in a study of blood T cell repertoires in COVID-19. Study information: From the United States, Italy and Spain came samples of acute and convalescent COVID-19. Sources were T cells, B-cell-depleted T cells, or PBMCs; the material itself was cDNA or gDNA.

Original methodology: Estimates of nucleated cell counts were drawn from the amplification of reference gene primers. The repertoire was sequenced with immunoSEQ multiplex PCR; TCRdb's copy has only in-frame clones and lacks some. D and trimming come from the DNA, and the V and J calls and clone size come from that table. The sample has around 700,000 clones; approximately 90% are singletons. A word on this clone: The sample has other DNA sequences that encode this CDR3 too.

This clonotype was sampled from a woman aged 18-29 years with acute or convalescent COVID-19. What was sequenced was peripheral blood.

In DNA form, the CDR3 reads TGTGCCAGCAGCCTAGGACAGAGCAATCAGCCCCAGCATTTT. It yields the protein CASSLGQSNQPQHF. The genes are TRBV7-2 and TRBJ1-5; TRBD1 might be the D (6 bases). This CDR3 comprises 14 residues. Germline CDR1 SGHTA, CDR2 FQGNSA. V lost 5 bases, J lost 1 base, and 9 bases lay in between.